This TCR beta chain emerged from a study of blood T cell repertoires in COVID-19. The overall study: Sites in the United States, Italy and Spain provided acute and convalescent COVID-19 samples. The analysed material was cDNA or gDNA that came from T cells, B-cell-depleted T cells, or PBMCs.

Here immunoSEQ multiplex PCR was the method, and the copy in TCRdb shows in-frame clones only, minus some. The data show about 480,000 clones, less than 90% seen once. V shed 8 bases and J 8 bases; nucleotides not matched to a gene: 4. CDR1 and CDR2 (germline): SQVTM, ANQGSEA. The CDR3 loop spans 10 amino acids. Cohorts were based on clinical histories the participants reported. The sequence was obtained from a woman aged 55-69 years who had recovered from COVID-19. The V gene is TRBV29-1, the J gene TRBJ2-3; 7 nucleotides align to TRBD2. Sequenced: PBMCs or T cells enriched from blood (not recorded which). CDR3 protein: CSMSGVTQYF. The CDR3 region has the DNA TGCAGCATGAGCGGGGTTACGCAGTATTTT.